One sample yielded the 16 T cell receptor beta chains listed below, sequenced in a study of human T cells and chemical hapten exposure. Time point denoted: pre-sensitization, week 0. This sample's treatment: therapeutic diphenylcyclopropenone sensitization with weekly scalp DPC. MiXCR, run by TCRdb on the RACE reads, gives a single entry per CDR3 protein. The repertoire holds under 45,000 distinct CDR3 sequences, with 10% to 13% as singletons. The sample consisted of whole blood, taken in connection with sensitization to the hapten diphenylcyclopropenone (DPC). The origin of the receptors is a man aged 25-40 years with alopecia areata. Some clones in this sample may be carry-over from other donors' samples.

The CDR3 sequence: CASSQSPGGARETQYF. In DNA form, the CDR3 reads TGCGCCAGCAGCCAATCCCCCGGGGGGGCCCGAGAGACCCAGTACTTC. V and J are TRBV4-1 and TRBJ2-5; 8 bases align to TRBD2. The ends lost 2 bases at V and 4 bases at J; junction bases unmatched: 9. In germline, CDR1 is MGHRA, CDR2 YSYEKL. The CDR3 has 16 amino acids.

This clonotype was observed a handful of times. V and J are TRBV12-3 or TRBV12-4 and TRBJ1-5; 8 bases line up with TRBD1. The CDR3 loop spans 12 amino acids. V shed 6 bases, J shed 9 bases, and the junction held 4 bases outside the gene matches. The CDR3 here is CASSLGQGPQHF. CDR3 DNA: TGTGCCAGCAGCCTTGGACAGGGGCCCCAGCATTTT.

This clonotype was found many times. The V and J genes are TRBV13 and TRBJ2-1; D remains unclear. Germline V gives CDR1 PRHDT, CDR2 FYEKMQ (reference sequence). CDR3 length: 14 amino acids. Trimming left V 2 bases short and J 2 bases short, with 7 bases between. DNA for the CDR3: TGTGCCAGCAGCTTACGACTGACCTACAATGAGCAGTTCTTC. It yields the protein CASSLRLTYNEQFF.

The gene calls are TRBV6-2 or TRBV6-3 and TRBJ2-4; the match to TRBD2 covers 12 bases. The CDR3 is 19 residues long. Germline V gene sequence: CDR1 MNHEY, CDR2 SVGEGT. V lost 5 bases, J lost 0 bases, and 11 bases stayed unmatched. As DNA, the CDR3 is TGTGCCAGCAGTCGTGGAGGACTAGCGGGACATTTAGCCAAAAACATTCAGTACTTC. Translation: CASSRGGLAGHLAKNIQYF.

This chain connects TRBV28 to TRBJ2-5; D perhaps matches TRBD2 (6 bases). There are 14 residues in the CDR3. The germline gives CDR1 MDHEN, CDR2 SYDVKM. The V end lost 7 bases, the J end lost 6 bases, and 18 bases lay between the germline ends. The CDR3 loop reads CASNRLGSEKTQYF. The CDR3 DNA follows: TGTGCCAGCAACCGACTAGGGAGTGAGAAGACCCAGTACTTC.

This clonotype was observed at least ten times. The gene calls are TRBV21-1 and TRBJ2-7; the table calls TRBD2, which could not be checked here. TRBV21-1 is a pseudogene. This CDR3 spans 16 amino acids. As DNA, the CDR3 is TGTGCCAGCAGCGAACGACTAGCGGGATCCTGTTACGAGCAGTACGTC. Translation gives CASSERLAGSCYEQYV.

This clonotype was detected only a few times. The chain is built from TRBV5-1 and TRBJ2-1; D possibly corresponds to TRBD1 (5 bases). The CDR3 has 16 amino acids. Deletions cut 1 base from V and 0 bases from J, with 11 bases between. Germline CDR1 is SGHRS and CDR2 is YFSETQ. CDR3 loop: CASSLPRQISYNEQFF. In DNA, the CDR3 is TGCGCCAGCAGCTTGCCAAGACAGATCTCCTACAATGAGCAGTTCTTC. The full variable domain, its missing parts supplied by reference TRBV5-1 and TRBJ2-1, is KAGVTQTPRYLIKTRGQQVTLSCSPISGHRSVSWYQQTPGQGLQFLFEYFSETQRNKGNFPGRFSGRQFSNSRSEMNVSTLELGDSALYLCASSLPRQISYNEQFFGPGTRLTVL.

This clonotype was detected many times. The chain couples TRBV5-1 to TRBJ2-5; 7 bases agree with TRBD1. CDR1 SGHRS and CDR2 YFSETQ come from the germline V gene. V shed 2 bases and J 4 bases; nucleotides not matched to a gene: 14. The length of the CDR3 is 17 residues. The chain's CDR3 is CASSLSVGRGYGETQYF. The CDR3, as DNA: TGCGCCAGCAGCTTATCTGTGGGCAGGGGGTATGGAGAGACCCAGTACTTC.

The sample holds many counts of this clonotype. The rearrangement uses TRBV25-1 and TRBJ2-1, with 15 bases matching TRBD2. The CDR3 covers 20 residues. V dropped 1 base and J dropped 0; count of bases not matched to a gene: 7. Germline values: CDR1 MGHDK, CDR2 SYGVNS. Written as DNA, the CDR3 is TGTGCCAGCAGTGAATTTCCCGGACTAGCGGGAGGGAGCTCCTACAATGAGCAGTTCTTC. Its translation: CASSEFPGLAGGSSYNEQFF.

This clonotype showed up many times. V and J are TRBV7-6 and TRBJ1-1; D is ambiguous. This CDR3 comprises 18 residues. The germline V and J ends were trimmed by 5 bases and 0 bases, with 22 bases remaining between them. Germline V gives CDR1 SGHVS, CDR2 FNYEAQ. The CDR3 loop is CASSPDQRGQAMNTEAFF. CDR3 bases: TGTGCCAGCAGCCCTGATCAGAGAGGGCAGGCAATGAACACTGAAGCTTTCTTT.

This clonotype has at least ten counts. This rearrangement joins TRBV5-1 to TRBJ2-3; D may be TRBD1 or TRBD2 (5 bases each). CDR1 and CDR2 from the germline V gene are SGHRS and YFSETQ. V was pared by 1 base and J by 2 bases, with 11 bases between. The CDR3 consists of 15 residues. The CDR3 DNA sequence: TGCGCCAGCAGCTTGAGAGGGGTCTCCACAGATACGCAGTATTTT. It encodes CASSLRGVSTDTQYF.

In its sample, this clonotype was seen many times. The CDR3 nucleotides are TGTGCCAGCACCAAGACCATACTAGCGGGCACAGATACGCAGTATTTT. Translated, it gives CASTKTILAGTDTQYF. The rearrangement joins TRBV6-6 to TRBJ2-3; 8 nucleotides align to TRBD2. V was pared by 7 bases and J by 1 base, with 10 bases of the junction left unmatched. Germline V gene lookup returns CDR1 MNHNY and CDR2 SVGAGI (reference sequence). This CDR3 comprises 16 residues.

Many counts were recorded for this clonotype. As DNA, the CDR3 is TGCGCCAGCAGCCAAGGGAAGGCATGGGGCGAGCAGTACTTC. Translating gives CASSQGKAWGEQYF. This chain connects TRBV4-1 to TRBJ2-7; no clear D gene. Trimming cost V 1 base and J 6 bases, with 13 bases left between them. The germline gives CDR1 MGHRA, CDR2 YSYEKL. The CDR3 contains 14 residues.

CDR3 sequence: CASNRDGSTDTQYF. The CDR3 region has the DNA TGTGCCAGCAACCGGGACGGAAGCACAGATACGCAGTATTTT. This sequence joins TRBV2 and TRBJ2-3; D tentatively fits TRBD1 or TRBD2 (5 bases each). The V end was cut by 7 bases, the J end by 0 bases, with 11 bases between. The CDR3 is 14 residues long. Germline V gene lookup returns CDR1 SNHLY and CDR2 FYNNEI.

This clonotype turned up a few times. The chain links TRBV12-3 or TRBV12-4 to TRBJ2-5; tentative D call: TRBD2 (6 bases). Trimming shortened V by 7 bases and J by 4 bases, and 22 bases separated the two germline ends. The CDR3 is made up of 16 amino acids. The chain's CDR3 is CASIFEGTLEGETQYF. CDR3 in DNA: TGTGCCAGCATTTTCGAGGGGACGCTGGAGGGAGAGACCCAGTACTTC.

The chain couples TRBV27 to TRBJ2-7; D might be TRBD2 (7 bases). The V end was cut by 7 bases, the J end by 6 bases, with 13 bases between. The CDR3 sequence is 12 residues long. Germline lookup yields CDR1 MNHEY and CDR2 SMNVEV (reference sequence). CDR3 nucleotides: TGTGCCAGCATATGGCGGGGGCCCGAGCAGTACTTC. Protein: CASIWRGPEQYF.